The clone carrying this TCR beta chain was picked up one time. This entry belongs to a study of blood T cell repertoires in COVID-19. Original processing notes: Quantification of nucleated cells was approximated via reference gene primer amplification. Profiling relied on immunoSEQ multiplex PCR, and the TCRdb table lists in-frame clones only, not all of them. V, J and clone size are those of that table, while D and trimming were read from the DNA. The table has around 100,000 clones, 84% seen once. CDR3 length: 15 amino acids. Between the trimmed V and J ends, which lost 3 bases and 9 bases, there was a span of 20 bases. CDR1 is ENHRY and CDR2 is SYGVKD in the germline V gene.

The chain links TRBV10-3 to TRBJ2-5; TRBD2 is a possible D gene (7 bases). The sequence came from a human donor in a cohort sampled during active COVID-19. Material for sequencing was peripheral blood. The CDR3 nucleotides read TGTGCCATCAGTGATTGGGGGGGACAAAGATATTCCCAGTACTTC. Translation: CAISDWGGQRYSQYF.